The present T cell receptor (beta chain) was sequenced within a study of shared clonotypes between healthy human individuals. The germline V gene encodes CDR1 SGHTA and CDR2 FQGNSA. V shed 1 base and J shed 5 bases, with 15 bases lying between them. This CDR3 is built from 15 residues. Template amounts of 250 to 350 ng DNA, tens of thousands of T cell genomes, were employed in unsorted PBMC replicate PCRs. Some clones are missing from TCRdb's copy, which holds only in-frame ones; the method was immunoSEQ multiplex PCR. The table has approximately 460,000 clones, about 74% seen once; the top ten hold around 12%.

V is TRBV7-2 and J is TRBJ2-7; tentatively, D is TRBD2 (6 bases). The specimen sequenced was PBMCs. The source of this sequence is a woman aged 35 to 49 in good health. Some clones in this sample may be carry-over from other donors' samples. The CDR3 spells CASSLEVREFDEQYF. The CDR3 nucleotides read TGTGCCAGCAGCTTAGAGGTTCGGGAGTTTGACGAGCAGTACTTC.